The 11 T cell receptor beta chains below all came from one sample that was sequenced in a study of T cell changes during pregnancy in multiple sclerosis (dated by TCRdb to about 2019). Receptor libraries were prepared by the immunoSEQ multiplex PCR assay. Drawn from immuneACCESS, this table holds only the in-frame rearrangements with V and J called that TCRdb kept. Clones are partly lost; checked studies trace under half to an unresolved V gene and leave the rest unexplained. For this sample there are about 39,000 clones; 75% to 95% appear just once. Around 0.35% of the sample is taken by the ten largest. The sample was CD4+ T cells from peripheral blood mononuclear cells, taken in the third trimester of pregnancy. The receptor set was obtained from a female donor in good health, enrolled as a control in a pregnancy study.

The chain recombines TRBV29-1 with TRBJ1-1; tentative D call: TRBD1 (5 bases). Germline lookup yields CDR1 SQVTM and CDR2 ANQGSEA. Trimming cost V 5 bases and J 1 base, with 5 bases left between them. The CDR3 spans 11 residues. DNA for the CDR3: TGCAGCGTTCAGGGGAACACTGAAGCTTTCTTT. It translates to CSVQGNTEAFF.

This sequence joins TRBV4-1 and TRBJ2-5, with a tentative D call TRBD1 (5 bases). The V gene lost 4 bases and the J gene lost 4 bases, with 13 bases spanning the gap. Germline V gene data show CDR1 as MGHRA and CDR2 as YSYEKL. The CDR3 consists of 14 residues. Written as DNA, the CDR3 is TGCGCCAGCAGCCGACTCCAAAGGGGAGAGACCCAGTACTTC. Protein: CASSRLQRGETQYF.

This clone has only one observation. The V and J genes are TRBV9 and TRBJ2-3, with 12 positions matching TRBD2. Germline CDR1 and CDR2: SGDLS and YYNGEE. This CDR3 has 15 residues. The V and J ends lost 5 bases and 1 base, in that order; junction bases with no gene match: 2. The CDR3 sequence: CASRASGGGTDTQYF. CDR3 bases: TGTGCCAGCAGAGCTAGCGGGGGGGGCACAGATACGCAGTATTTT.

The chain uses TRBV27 and TRBJ2-1, with D unclear. The CDR3 contains 12 residues. Germline V gives CDR1 MNHEY, CDR2 SMNVEV (reference sequence). V was clipped by 6 bases and J by 4 bases, with 7 bases between them. Here the CDR3 reads CASSPTYNEQFF. The CDR3 DNA sequence: TGTGCCAGCAGCCCAACTTACAATGAGCAGTTCTTC.

Only a few counts were recorded for this clone. The genes are TRBV19 and TRBJ1-4, with a possible D match to TRBD1 (6 bases). CDR1 is LNHDA, CDR2 SQIVND, per germline (reference sequence). V was clipped by 10 bases and J by 8 bases, with 17 bases between them. The CDR3 length is 13 residues. In DNA, the CDR3 is TGTGCCACCCGTCCCCTACAGGGCGAAAAACTGTTTTTT. This gives the protein CATRPLQGEKLFF.

This clone has a single count. The chain is built from TRBV15 and TRBJ1-4; D gene unclear. Germline-derived CDR1 and CDR2 are LNHNV and YYDKDF (reference sequence). There are 17 residues in the CDR3. V lost 6 bases and J 4 bases, leaving 21 bases between the germline ends. CDR3: CATRVSDPRVFNEKLFF. The CDR3 DNA reads as TGTGCCACCAGAGTTAGCGACCCACGGGTGTTTAATGAAAAACTGTTTTTT.

By frequency in the sample, this clone is medium-sized. The J gene is TRBJ2-7, the V gene TRBV6-1; 10 bases fit TRBD2. The CDR3 is made up of 16 amino acids. The germline gives CDR1 MNHNS, CDR2 SASEGT. The V segment lost 1 base and the J segment 4 bases; nucleotides outside the gene matches: 7. The CDR3 loop reads CASSEVSGGYRYEQYF. The CDR3 nucleotides read TGTGCCAGCAGTGAAGTTAGCGGGGGGTACCGGTACGAGCAGTACTTC.

The chain uses TRBV5-1 and TRBJ2-7; possible D gene TRBD1, 5 bases. The CDR3 length is 15 residues. Germline V lookup: CDR1 SGHRS, CDR2 YFSETQ. Trimming shortened V by 4 bases and J by 0 bases, and 14 bases separated the two germline ends. The CDR3: CASSPRTTISYEQYF. CDR3 bases: TGCGCCAGCAGCCCCCGGACAACTATCTCCTACGAGCAGTACTTC.

The chain combines TRBV28 with TRBJ1-4; perhaps TRBD1 as D (5 bases). Per germline, CDR1 MDHEN and CDR2 SYDVKM. The CDR3 is 15 residues long. V dropped 3 bases and J dropped 10 bases, with 18 bases sitting between them. DNA for the CDR3: TGTGCCAGCAGTTTGGGAGGGACGGAGAGGGTAAAACTGTTTTTT. Translating gives CASSLGGTERVKLFF.

The chain joins TRBV30 to TRBJ2-3, with 7 nucleotides matching TRBD2. Germline V gene data show CDR1 as GTSNPN and CDR2 as SVGIG (reference sequence). This CDR3 is 10 amino acids long. V trimming: 8 bases; J trimming: 10 bases; junction bases outside the gene matches: 6. CDR3 sequence (DNA): TGTGCCGGTGGACTAGTCGCGCAGTATTTT. This encodes CAGGLVAQYF.

The genes are TRBV10-3 and TRBJ2-7, with a weak D call TRBD2 (5 bases). The CDR3 is 12 residues long. Germline V CDR1 and CDR2: ENHRY, SYGVKD. The V gene lost 10 bases and the J gene lost 3 bases, with 13 bases spanning the gap. CDR3: CATSDGNYEQYF. Here the CDR3 DNA reads TGTGCCACCTCCGACGGGAACTACGAGCAGTACTTC.